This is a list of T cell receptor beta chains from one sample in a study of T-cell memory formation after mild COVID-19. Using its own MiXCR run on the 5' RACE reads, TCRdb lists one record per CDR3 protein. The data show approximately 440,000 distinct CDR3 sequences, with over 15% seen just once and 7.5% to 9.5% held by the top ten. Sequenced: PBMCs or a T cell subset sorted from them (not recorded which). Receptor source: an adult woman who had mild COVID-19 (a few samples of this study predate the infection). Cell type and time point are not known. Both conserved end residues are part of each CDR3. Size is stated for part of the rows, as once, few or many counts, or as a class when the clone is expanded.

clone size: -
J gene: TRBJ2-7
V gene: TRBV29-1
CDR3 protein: CSVVEDTRPYEQYF

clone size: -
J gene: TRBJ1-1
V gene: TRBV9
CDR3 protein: CASSAMLNTEAFF

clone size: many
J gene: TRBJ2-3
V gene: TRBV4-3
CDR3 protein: CASSHQGQGTQYF

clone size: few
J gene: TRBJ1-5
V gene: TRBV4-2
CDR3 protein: CASSQDLRSAGRGNQPQHF

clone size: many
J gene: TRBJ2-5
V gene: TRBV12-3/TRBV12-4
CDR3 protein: CASSLTGETQYF

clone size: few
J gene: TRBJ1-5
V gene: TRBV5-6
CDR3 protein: CASSLAQGNQPQHF

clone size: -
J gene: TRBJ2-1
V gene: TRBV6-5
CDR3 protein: CASTPFGRSYNEQFF

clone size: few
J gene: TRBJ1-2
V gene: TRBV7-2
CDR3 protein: CASSPRADGYTF

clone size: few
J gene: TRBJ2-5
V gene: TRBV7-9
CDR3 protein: CASRKTSGGLETQYF

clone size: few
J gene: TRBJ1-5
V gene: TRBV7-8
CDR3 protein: CASSLALGQSGQPQHF